The 4 T cell receptor beta chains listed next were all sequenced from one sample in a study of technical replicates of blood from four donors. TCRdb keeps only in-frame clones here, not all; method: immunoSEQ multiplex PCR. Among about 66,000 clones, approximately 90% were seen once, and the ten largest hold 4.6%. Sequencing input: PBMCs. All receptors come from a human donor in good health. Some clones in this sample may be carry-over from other donors' samples.

This sequence joins TRBV2 and TRBJ2-7; TRBD2 matches at 10 bases. The V gene end was trimmed by 6 bases and the J gene end by 1 base; junction bases not matched to a gene: 12. The CDR3 is made up of 17 amino acids. CDR1 and CDR2 (germline): SNHLY, FYNNEI. This CDR3 reads CASSATSSGSFSYEQYF. The CDR3 nucleotides read TGTGCCAGCAGCGCGACCTCTAGCGGGAGTTTTTCCTACGAGCAGTACTTC.

This clone was found a few times. The rearrangement links TRBV19 to TRBJ1-3; the D gene is possibly TRBD1 (5 bases). V shed 4 bases and J shed 0 bases, with 7 bases lying between them. Per the germline V gene, CDR1 is LNHDA and CDR2 is SQIVND (reference sequence). The CDR3 sequence is 14 residues long. The CDR3 protein is CASSRQHSGNTIYF. Here the CDR3 DNA reads TGTGCCAGTAGTAGACAGCACTCTGGAAACACCATATATTTT.

The CDR3 sequence: CASSFPRPNTGELFF. The CDR3 DNA sequence: TGTGCCAGCAGCTTCCCGCGGCCTAACACCGGGGAGCTGTTTTTT. This chain uses TRBV5-4 with TRBJ2-2; unclear D gene. The CDR3 spans 15 residues. Germline V gives CDR1 SGHNT, CDR2 YYREEE (reference sequence). V lost 2 bases, J lost 2 bases, and 10 bases lay in between.

This clone was seen only once. Here the CDR3 reads CASSLRNTGELFF. CDR3 coding DNA: TGTGCCAGTAGTTTGAGGAACACCGGGGAGCTGTTTTTT. J is TRBJ2-2 and V is TRBV19; no reliable D call. CDR3 length equals 13 residues. V dropped 5 bases and J dropped 1 base, with 5 bases sitting between them. CDR1 is LNHDA, CDR2 SQIVND, per germline (reference sequence).